One TCR beta chain is described in this entry. Recently defined diagnostic criteria classed the Susac syndrome patients as definite or probable. The source of the sample is a study of CD8 T cells in Susac syndrome. This CDR3 is built from 14 residues. V gave up 3 bases and J gave up 4 bases, with 12 bases separating them. RNA was extracted with the RNeasy kit, and a quantity of roughly 0.45 to 1 ug was reverse transcribed using random hexamers. TCRdb re-called the immunoSEQ multiplex PCR reads with MiXCR, one entry per CDR3 protein. This repertoire shows under 200,000 distinct CDR3 sequences, roughly 90% found once; its top ten account for 0.087%.

The chain couples TRBV12-3 or TRBV12-4 to TRBJ1-2; D might be TRBD1 (6 bases). The origin of this receptor is a human donor with Susac syndrome. Sequenced material: CD4+ T cells from PBMCs. CDR3 residues: CASSFVGGGYGYTF. CDR3 bases: TGTGCCAGCAGTTTTGTTGGGGGCGGCTATGGCTACACCTTC.